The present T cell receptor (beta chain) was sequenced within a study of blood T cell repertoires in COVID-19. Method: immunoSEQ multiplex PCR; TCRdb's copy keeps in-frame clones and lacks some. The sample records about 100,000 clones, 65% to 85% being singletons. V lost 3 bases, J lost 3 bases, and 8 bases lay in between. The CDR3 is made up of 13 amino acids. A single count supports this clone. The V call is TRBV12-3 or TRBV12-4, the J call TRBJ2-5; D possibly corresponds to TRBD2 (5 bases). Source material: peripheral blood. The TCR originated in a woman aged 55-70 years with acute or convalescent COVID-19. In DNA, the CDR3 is TGTGCCAGCAGTTTTTTCGGGGAAGAGACCCAGTACTTC. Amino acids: CASSFFGEETQYF.